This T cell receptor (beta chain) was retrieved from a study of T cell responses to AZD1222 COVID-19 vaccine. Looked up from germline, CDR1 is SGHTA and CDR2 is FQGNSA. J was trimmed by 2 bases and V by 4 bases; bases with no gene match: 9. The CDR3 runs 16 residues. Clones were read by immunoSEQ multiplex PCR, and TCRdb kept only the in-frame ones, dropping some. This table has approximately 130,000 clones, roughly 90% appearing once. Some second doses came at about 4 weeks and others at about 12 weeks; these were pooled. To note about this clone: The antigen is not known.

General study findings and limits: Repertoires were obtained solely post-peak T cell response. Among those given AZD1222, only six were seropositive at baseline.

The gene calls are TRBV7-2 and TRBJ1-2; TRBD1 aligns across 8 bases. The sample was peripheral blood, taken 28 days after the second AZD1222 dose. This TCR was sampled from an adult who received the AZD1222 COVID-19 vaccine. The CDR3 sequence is CASSSTFRTGNYGYTF. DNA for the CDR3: TGTGCCAGCAGCTCCACATTTCGGACAGGGAACTATGGCTACACCTTC.